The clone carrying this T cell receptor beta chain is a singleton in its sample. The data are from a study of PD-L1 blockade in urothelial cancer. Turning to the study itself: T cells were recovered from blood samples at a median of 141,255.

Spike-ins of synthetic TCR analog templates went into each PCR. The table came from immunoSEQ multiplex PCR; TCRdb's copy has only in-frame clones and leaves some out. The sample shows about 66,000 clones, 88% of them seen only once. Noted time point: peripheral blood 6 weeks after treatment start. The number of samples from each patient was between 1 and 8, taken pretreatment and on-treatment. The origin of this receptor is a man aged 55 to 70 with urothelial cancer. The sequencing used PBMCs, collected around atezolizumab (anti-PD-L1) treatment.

The CDR3 protein is CASSPGQPHLGGYTF. DNA for the CDR3: TGTGCCAGCAGTCCCGGTCAGCCGCATCTCGGGGGCTACACCTTC. The genes are TRBV6-1 and TRBJ1-2, with D unresolved. The germline gives CDR1 MNHNS, CDR2 SASEGT. Trimming stripped 5 bases from V and 8 bases from J, with 21 bases between. The CDR3 runs to 15 residues.